The 4 T cell receptor beta chains reported below all come from one sample, sequenced in a study of T cell responses to AZD1222 COVID-19 vaccine. Assay used: immunoSEQ multiplex PCR; TCRdb lists only in-frame clones, some missing. Of 120,000 or so clones in the sample, more than 80% were seen once. The sequencing used peripheral blood, collected on day 0 of AZD1222 vaccination. The receptors were gathered from an adult in good health.

The chain joins TRBV7-3 to TRBJ1-3; D is undetermined. Germline CDR1 reads SGHTA; CDR2 reads FQGTGA. V lost 3 bases and J 0 bases, leaving 3 bases between the germline ends. The CDR3 consists of 13 residues. CDR3 sequence: CASSLSSGNTIYF. CDR3 DNA sequence: TGTGCCAGCAGCTTGTCCTCTGGAAACACCATATATTTT.

The genes are TRBV5-1 and TRBJ1-4; D remains ambiguous. V dropped 3 bases and J dropped 3 bases, with 15 bases sitting between them. The CDR3 is 16 residues long. Germline V gene lookup returns CDR1 SGHRS and CDR2 YFSETQ. The CDR3 sequence is CASSSGPPGPNEKLFF. The CDR3 region has the DNA TGCGCCAGCAGCTCCGGCCCCCCCGGCCCTAATGAAAAACTGTTTTTT.

V is TRBV6-5 and J is TRBJ1-2, with a tentative D call TRBD1 (6 bases). Germline CDR1 reads MNHEY; CDR2 reads SVGAGI. V was clipped by 3 bases and J by 3 bases, with 8 bases between them. This CDR3 contains 13 residues. The CDR3 reads CASSYGGDYGYTF. In nucleotides, the CDR3 is TGTGCCAGCAGTTATGGGGGCGACTATGGCTACACCTTC.

This rearrangement joins TRBV19 to TRBJ1-2, with D possibly being TRBD1 (5 bases). CDR3 length: 13 residues. From germline, CDR1 is LNHDA and CDR2 SQIVND (reference sequence). The V and J ends lost 7 bases and 4 bases respectively, with 13 bases between them. In nucleotides, the CDR3 is TGTGCCAGTACCCTAGGACAACCCTATGGCTACACCTTC. It encodes CASTLGQPYGYTF.